What follows is one T cell receptor (beta chain) and its context. This clonotype occurred a few times. It lacks a known antigen. Qualities for individual bases were not recorded, and no much larger clone is one base off. This entry belongs to a study of T-cell reconstitution after alpha-beta-depleted transplantation in children (dated by TCRdb to the mid-2010s). Context from the whole study: Using TCR repertoire profiling, the study quantitatively followed how T-cell immune reconstitution unfolded in children after TCRalphabeta/CD19-depleted allogeneic hematopoietic cell transplantation. Study-wide findings and limitations: In some patients, the high TCRbeta diversity seen at day 60 was put down to recipient T cells and intrathymic progenitors that had survived conditioning. Over the following months the frequencies of hyperexpanded clones went down, and after one year T-cell counts and TCRbeta diversity were mostly credited to newly produced T cells. The apparently early recovery of alphabetaT-cell counts about two months after transplant reportedly depended on only several hundred rapidly expanded clones that came from non-depleted graft cells.

The treatment or condition label of this sample denotes: allogeneic hematopoietic cell transplantation with graft depleted of TCRalphabeta T cells and CD19 B cells. The transplant recipients were children given TCRalphabeta/CD19-depleted allogeneic hematopoietic cell grafts. Libraries were prepared through PCR. Data came from an Illumina HiSeq 2500. To normalize quantification of the TCRbeta repertoire, the TCR libraries were built with molecular barcoding that relied on unique molecular identifiers. The public reads were reanalyzed by TCRdb: fastp trimming at Q25, MiXCR alignment, in-frame beta chains only. CDR3 protein duplicates are merged, each entry listing the most common genes and DNA. The sample table lists about 980,000 distinct CDR3 sequences, about 30% of them with a count of one. The ten largest clones take up approximately 30% of the sample. This TCR derives from a boy in the first two years of life who had a stem cell transplant for SCID, so the T cells may come from the graft donor. The material was PBMCs, mostly from graft donor cells, obtained 360 days after TCRalphabeta/CD19-depleted stem cell transplant.

The CDR3 has the sequence CASSYPGTGGHEQFF. The nucleotide sequence reads as follows: TGTGCCAGCAGTTATCCCGGGACAGGGGGGCATGAGCAGTTCTTC. This receptor chain uses TRBV6-5 and TRBJ2-1; the junction holds 11 bases that match TRBD1. The CDR3 runs 15 amino acids, cysteine and phenylalanine included. CDR3 DNA is the only sequence kept; it has 45 bases, read in frame from the first base. The CDR1 and CDR2 encoded by the germline V gene are MNHEY and SVGAGI. V is trimmed back by 3 bases and J by 8 bases, and the junction contains 6 bases that no gene match accounts for.